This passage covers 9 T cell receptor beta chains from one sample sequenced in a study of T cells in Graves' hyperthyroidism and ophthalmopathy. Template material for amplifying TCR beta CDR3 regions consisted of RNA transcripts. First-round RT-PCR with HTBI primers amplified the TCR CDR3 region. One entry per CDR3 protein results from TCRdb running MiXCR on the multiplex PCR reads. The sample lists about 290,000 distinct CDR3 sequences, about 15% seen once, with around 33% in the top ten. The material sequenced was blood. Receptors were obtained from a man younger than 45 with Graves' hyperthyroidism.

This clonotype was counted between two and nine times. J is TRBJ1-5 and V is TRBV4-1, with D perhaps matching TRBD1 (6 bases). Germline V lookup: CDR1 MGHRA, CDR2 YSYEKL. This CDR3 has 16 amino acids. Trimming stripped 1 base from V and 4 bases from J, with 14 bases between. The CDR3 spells CASSQAQRGGNQPQHF. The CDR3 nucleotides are TGCGCCAGCAGCCAAGCCCAGAGGGGGGGGAATCAGCCCCAGCATTTT.

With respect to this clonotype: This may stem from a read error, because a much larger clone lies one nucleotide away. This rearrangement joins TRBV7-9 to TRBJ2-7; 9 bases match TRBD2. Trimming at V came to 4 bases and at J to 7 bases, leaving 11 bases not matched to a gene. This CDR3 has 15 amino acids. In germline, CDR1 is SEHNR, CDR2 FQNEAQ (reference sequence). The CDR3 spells CASSSPGLARHEQYF. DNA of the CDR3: TGTGCCAGCAGCTCGCCGGGACTAGCTCGTCATGAGCAGTACTTC.

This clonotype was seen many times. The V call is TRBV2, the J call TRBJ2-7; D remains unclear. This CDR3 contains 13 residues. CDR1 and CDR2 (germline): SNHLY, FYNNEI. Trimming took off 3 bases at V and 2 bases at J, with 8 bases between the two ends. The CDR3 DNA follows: TGTGCCAGCAGTGACTACCAAGCCTACGAGCAGTACTTC. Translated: CASSDYQAYEQYF.

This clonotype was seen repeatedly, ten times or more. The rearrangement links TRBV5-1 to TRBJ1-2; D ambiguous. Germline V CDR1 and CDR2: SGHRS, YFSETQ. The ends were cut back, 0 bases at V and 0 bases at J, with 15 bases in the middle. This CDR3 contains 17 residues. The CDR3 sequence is CASSLVGWSSANYGYTF. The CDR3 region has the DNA TGCGCCAGCAGCTTGGTCGGGTGGTCCTCGGCTAACTATGGCTACACCTTC. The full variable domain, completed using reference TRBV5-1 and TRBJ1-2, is KAGVTQTPRYLIKTRGQQVTLSCSPISGHRSVSWYQQTPGQGLQFLFEYFSETQRNKGNFPGRFSGRQFSNSRSEMNVSTLELGDSALYLCASSLVGWSSANYGYTFGSGTRLTVV.

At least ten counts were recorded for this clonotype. The CDR3 sequence: CSVEAEGGSGYTF. The CDR3 nucleotides read TGCAGCGTTGAAGCGGAGGGGGGAAGCGGCTACACCTTC. The chain joins TRBV29-1 to TRBJ1-2, with D possibly matching TRBD1 (6 bases). V was shortened by 1 base and J by 8 bases, with 14 bases between the two germline ends. The germline V gene has CDR1 SQVTM and CDR2 ANQGSEA. This CDR3 has 13 amino acids.

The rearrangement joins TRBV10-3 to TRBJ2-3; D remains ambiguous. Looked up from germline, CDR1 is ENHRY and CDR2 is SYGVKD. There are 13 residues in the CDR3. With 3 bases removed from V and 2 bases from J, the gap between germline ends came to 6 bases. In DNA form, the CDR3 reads TGTGCCATCAGTGATAGTAACACAGATACGCAGTATTTT. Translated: CAISDSNTDTQYF.

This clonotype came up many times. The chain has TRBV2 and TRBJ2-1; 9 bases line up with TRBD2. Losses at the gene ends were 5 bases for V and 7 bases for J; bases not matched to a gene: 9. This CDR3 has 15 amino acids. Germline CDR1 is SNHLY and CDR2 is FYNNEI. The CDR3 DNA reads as TGTGCCAGCAGTCCCCTGGGCGGGAGGGAGAATGAGCAGTTCTTC. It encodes CASSPLGGRENEQFF.

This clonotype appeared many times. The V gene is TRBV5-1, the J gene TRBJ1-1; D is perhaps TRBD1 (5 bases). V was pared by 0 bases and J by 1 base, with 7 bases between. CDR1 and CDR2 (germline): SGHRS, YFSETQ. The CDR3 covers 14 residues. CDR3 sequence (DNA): TGCGCCAGCAGCTTGGGGGACGGGAACACTGAAGCTTTCTTT. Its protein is CASSLGDGNTEAFF.

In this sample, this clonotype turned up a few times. The chain's CDR3 is CSVEIGQGSYEQYF. Here the CDR3 DNA reads TGCAGCGTTGAAATAGGACAGGGATCCTACGAGCAGTACTTC. This sequence joins TRBV29-1 and TRBJ2-7; 8 bases are shared with TRBD1. The germline V gene encodes CDR1 SQVTM and CDR2 ANQGSEA. This CDR3 has 14 amino acids. Losses at the gene ends were 2 bases for V and 1 base for J; bases not matched to a gene: 4.